This entry lists 4 T cell receptor beta chains sequenced from one sample in a study of shared clonotypes between healthy human individuals. Repertoires were generated with immunoSEQ multiplex PCR, while TCRdb's copy carries only in-frame clones and drops some. The table has 2,500,000 or so clones, more than 80% seen once. Sequences were obtained from naive CD4+ T cells sorted from blood. The sample's subset: CD45RA+ positively selected. These receptors were collected from a man aged 18 to 30 in good health.

This chain links TRBV28 with TRBJ1-5, with TRBD1 as a possible D gene (5 bases). CDR1 is MDHEN, CDR2 SYDVKM, per germline. Trimming stripped 10 bases from V and 7 bases from J, with 14 bases between. This CDR3 contains 12 residues. CDR3 in amino acids: CATTQGSQPQHF. The CDR3 nucleotides are TGTGCCACGACTCAGGGATCACAGCCCCAGCATTTT.

The chain combines TRBV9 with TRBJ1-2, with a possible D match to TRBD1 (6 bases). V lost 1 base, J lost 5 bases, and 12 bases lay in between. This CDR3 contains 14 residues. CDR1 and CDR2 from the germline V gene are SGDLS and YYNGEE. CDR3 coding DNA: TGTGCCAGCAGCGTATCGACAGGTGCTTATGGCTACACCTTC. Its protein product is CASSVSTGAYGYTF.

CDR3 nucleotide sequence: TGTGCCAGCAGCTTGGTATCCGGGCCACCCCTCCACTTT. The encoded protein is CASSLVSGPPLHF. The chain joins TRBV5-6 to TRBJ1-6; no reliable D call. The length of the CDR3 is 13 residues. The germline V and J ends were trimmed by 0 bases and 11 bases, with 9 bases remaining between them. The germline V gene has CDR1 SGHDT and CDR2 YYEEEE.

The chain combines TRBV2 with TRBJ2-1; tentatively, D is TRBD1 (5 bases). V was cut by 4 bases and J by 6 bases, with 10 bases left in between. The length of the CDR3 is 13 residues. The V gene's germline CDR1 is SNHLY and CDR2 FYNNEI. In DNA, the CDR3 is TGTGCCAGCAGTGGATTCAGGGTCAATGAGCAGTTCTTC. This encodes CASSGFRVNEQFF. Looking up the rest from reference TRBV2 and TRBJ2-1 gives the full variable domain: EPEVTQTPSHQVTQMGQEVILRCVPISNHLYFYWYRQILGQKVEFLVSFYNNEISEKSEIFDDQFSVERPDGSNFTLKIRSTKLEDSAMYFCASSGFRVNEQFFGPGTRLTVL.